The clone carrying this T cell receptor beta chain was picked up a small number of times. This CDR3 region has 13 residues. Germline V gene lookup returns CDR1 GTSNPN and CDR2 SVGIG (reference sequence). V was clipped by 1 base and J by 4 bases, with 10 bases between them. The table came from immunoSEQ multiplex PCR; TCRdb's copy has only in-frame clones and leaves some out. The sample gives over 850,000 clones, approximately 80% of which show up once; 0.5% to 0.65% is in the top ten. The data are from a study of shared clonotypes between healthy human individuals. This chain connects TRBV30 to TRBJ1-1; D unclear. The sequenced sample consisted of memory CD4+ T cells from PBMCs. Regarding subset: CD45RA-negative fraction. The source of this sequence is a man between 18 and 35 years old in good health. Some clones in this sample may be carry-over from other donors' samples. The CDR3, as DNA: TGTGCCTGGAGTGCTCGGGCGGGCACTGAAGCTTTCTTT. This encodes CAWSARAGTEAFF.